This TCR beta chain was found in a study of blood T cell repertoires in COVID-19. Across the study: The United States, Italy and Spain were the sources of the acute and convalescent COVID-19 samples. T cells, B-cell-depleted T cells, or PBMCs supplied cDNA or gDNA.

Authors' methods: Amplification of reference gene primers was used by the study to estimate nucleated cell counts. Using immunoSEQ multiplex PCR, the repertoire was profiled, and TCRdb retains in-frame clones only, with some absent. Clone size and the V and J calls come from that table; the DNA yielded D and trimming. The sample consists of some 260,000 clones, roughly 90% of them appearing once. The CDR3 is 14 residues long. Source material: peripheral blood. The chain links TRBV21-1 to TRBJ2-2; the table's D call, TRBD1, has no DNA check behind it. TRBV21-1 is a known pseudogene. The sequence derives from a woman aged 25 to 45 with acute or convalescent COVID-19. CDR3 amino acids: CASSGQSNTGELFF. The CDR3 region has the DNA TGTGCCAGCAGCGGACAGTCGAACACCGGGGAGCTGTTTTTT.